The rows below give T cell receptor beta chains drawn from one sample of a study of T cell responses to AZD1222 COVID-19 vaccine. Assay: immunoSEQ multiplex PCR; the TCRdb copy retains only in-frame clones and omits some. The sample shows approximately 99,000 clones, around 90% of them seen only once. The sample consisted of peripheral blood, taken on day 0 of AZD1222 vaccination. Every receptor here comes from an adult in good health. Both conserved end residues are part of each CDR3. The order of the fields is D gene, V gene, clone size, J gene, CDR3 DNA, CDR3 protein. D genes are given only for firm matches. Clone size is shown for a subset of rows, as once, few, many or a class of expanded clone.

.	TRBV2	.	TRBJ1-5	TGTGCCAGCAATCTTCTCCTTTGGGATCAGCCCCAGCATTTT	CASNLLLWDQPQHF
TRBD1	TRBV18	.	TRBJ1-1	TGTGCCAGCTCACAGGACAGGGGCCTCAGTGGATGGACTGAAGCTTTCTTT	CASSQDRGLSGWTEAFF
.	TRBV7-2	.	TRBJ1-4	TGTGCCAGCAGCTACCTCTGGAGCAGGGGTAATGAAAAACTGTTTTTT	CASSYLWSRGNEKLFF
.	TRBV20-1	.	TRBJ2-1	TGCAGTGCTAGGTACCGGGATGAGCAGTTCTTC	CSARYRDEQFF
.	TRBV7-2	.	TRBJ1-1	TGTGCCAGCAGCGGACTAGACAGGCGTGCTGAAGCTTTCTTT	CASSGLDRRAEAFF
.	TRBV11-1	.	TRBJ2-2	TGTGCCAGCAGCTCACCAGGGAGTGGCGGGGAGCTGTTTTTT	CASSSPGSGGELFF
.	TRBV18	once	TRBJ2-2	TGTGCCAGCTCACCCGTACAGACTTCGAACACCGGGGAGCTGTTTTTT	CASSPVQTSNTGELFF
.	TRBV19	.	TRBJ2-2	TGTGCCAGTAGTCCAAGGGGACGGGGGATCACCGGGGAGCTGTTTTTT	CASSPRGRGITGELFF
.	TRBV7-2	.	TRBJ2-3	TGTGCCACCCAGCTTTCCCAGTTACAAGATACGCAGTATTTT	CATQLSQLQDTQYF
.	TRBV2	.	TRBJ2-1	TGTGCCAGCGGTCAGTTTTACAATGAGCAGTTCTTC	CASGQFYNEQFF
.	TRBV7-9	.	TRBJ1-1	TGTGCCGGGCTGGCAGGGGACACGACGAACACTGAAGCTTTCTTT	CAGLAGDTTNTEAFF
.	TRBV2	.	TRBJ1-2	TGTGCCAGTTGGAGAGTGGGAGATTATGGCTACACCTTC	CASWRVGDYGYTF
TRBD1	TRBV11-2	once	TRBJ1-6	TGTGCCAGCAGCTTATTGGCAGGGGGCCGGAATTCACCCCTCCACTTT	CASSLLAGGRNSPLHF
.	TRBV19	.	TRBJ1-5	TGTGCCAGTAGTATCTGGACACCTAATCAGCCCCAGCATTTT	CASSIWTPNQPQHF
.	TRBV19	.	TRBJ2-5	TGTGCCAGTAGTCCTCTAGTGAGGGGGGGCGAAGAGACCCAGTACTTC	CASSPLVRGGEETQYF